Listed here are 3 T cell receptor beta chains from one sample, sequenced in a study of blood T cell repertoires in COVID-19. Libraries were prepared by immunoSEQ multiplex PCR; TCRdb keeps only in-frame clonotypes and omits some of them. The data contain 370,000 or so clones, about 80% of them singletons. Input material: peripheral blood. Receptor source: a human donor with acute or convalescent COVID-19. The donor label of this sample is uncertain.

V gene TRBV9 combines with J gene TRBJ2-1; 11 bases line up with TRBD2. CDR3 length equals 15 residues. Germline V CDR1 and CDR2: SGDLS, YYNGEE. After removal of 0 bases from V and 9 bases from J, the junction contained 5 bases not matched to a gene. CDR3 DNA: TGTGCCAGCAGCGTAGGTGCTAGCGGGAGGATTGAGCAGTTCTTC. Translation: CASSVGASGRIEQFF.

The chain links TRBV7-8 to TRBJ2-5; TRBD1 agrees at 7 bases. The CDR3 covers 15 residues. With V trimmed by 2 bases and J by 1 base, 4 bases remained unmatched. CDR1 and CDR2 (germline): SGHVS, FQNEAQ. The CDR3 sequence: CASSLFRTGQETQYF. The CDR3 DNA follows: TGTGCCAGCAGCTTATTCCGGACAGGCCAAGAGACCCAGTACTTC.

The chain uses TRBV7-6 and TRBJ1-4; the D gene is possibly TRBD1 (6 bases). Looked up from germline, CDR1 is SGHVS and CDR2 is FNYEAQ. The ends were cut back, 5 bases at V and 8 bases at J, with 27 bases in the middle. The CDR3 is 18 residues long. The CDR3 nucleotides are TGTGCCAGCAGCAACCGACTGGGGGCAGGGCCAAATGCAGAAAAACTGTTTTTT. Its protein product is CASSNRLGAGPNAEKLFF.